Following are 29 T cell receptor beta chains from one sample sequenced in a study of PD-L1 blockade in urothelial cancer (dated by TCRdb to the late 2010s). The intended sense of this specimen's time point label: pretreatment peripheral blood. The method was the immunoSEQ multiplex PCR assay. The table was pulled from immuneACCESS by TCRdb, which kept in-frame rearrangements only. Such tables lose some clones; where checked, under half of the loss comes from unresolved V genes, and the rest has no known cause. The sample contains fewer than 65,000 clones, around 88% of them found a single time. About 15% of the sample belongs to the ten largest clones. Sequencing used PBMCs, obtained around atezolizumab (anti-PD-L1) treatment. The receptors originated from a woman in her sixties or seventies with urothelial cancer.

This sequence joins TRBV6-1 and TRBJ2-2; 8 bases map to TRBD1. CDR3 length: 15 residues. Germline loops: CDR1 MNHNS, CDR2 SASEGT. Unmatched junction bases numbered 9, after V lost 11 bases and J lost 1 base. CDR3 sequence: CAGAKDRVNTGELFF. The CDR3, as DNA: TGTGCCGGGGCGAAGGACAGGGTGAACACCGGGGAGCTGTTTTTT.

V is TRBV5-1 and J is TRBJ2-3; 8 nucleotides match TRBD1. The CDR3 is 14 residues long. The trim removed 6 bases at V and 2 bases at J, leaving 5 bases unmatched. CDR1 and CDR2 (germline): SGHRS, YFSETQ. CDR3 protein: CASTGTGSTDTQYF. CDR3 sequence (DNA): TGCGCCAGCACCGGGACAGGCTCCACAGATACGCAGTATTTT.

The V and J genes are TRBV6-5 and TRBJ2-7; D possibly corresponds to TRBD1 (6 bases). The V end lost 6 bases, the J end lost 0 bases, and 12 bases lay between the germline ends. This CDR3 region has 14 residues. Germline CDR1 is MNHEY and CDR2 is SVGAGI. Written as DNA, the CDR3 is TGTGCCAGCAGCAGGGACAAATTCTCCTACGAGCAGTACTTC. Residues: CASSRDKFSYEQYF.

The chain combines TRBV11-2 with TRBJ2-3, with D possibly matching TRBD1 (6 bases). Trimming removed 5 bases at V and 0 bases at J, with 15 bases between. This CDR3 comprises 16 residues. Germline values: CDR1 SGHAT, CDR2 FQNNGV. The CDR3: CASSTPKGDSTDTQYF. CDR3 coding DNA: TGTGCCAGCAGCACCCCCAAGGGGGATAGCACAGATACGCAGTATTTT. The whole variable domain, remainder taken from reference TRBV11-2 and TRBJ2-3, is EAGVAQSPRYKIIEKRQSVAFWCNPISGHATLYWYQQILGQGPKLLIQFQNNGVVDDSQLPKDRFSAERLKGVDSTLKIQPAKLEDSAVYLCASSTPKGDSTDTQYFGPGTRLTVL.

This rearrangement joins TRBV7-3 to TRBJ2-7; 11 nucleotides agree with TRBD2. After removal of 2 bases from V and 4 bases from J, the junction contained 4 bases not matched to a gene. Germline V gives CDR1 SGHTA, CDR2 FQGTGA. This CDR3 comprises 15 residues. DNA of the CDR3: TGTGCCAGCAGCTTATACCTAGCGGGGGGATACGAGCAGTACTTC. Its translation: CASSLYLAGGYEQYF.

The rearrangement links TRBV7-6 to TRBJ1-2, with a weak D call TRBD1 (5 bases). The CDR3 has 15 amino acids. Germline V gives CDR1 SGHVS, CDR2 FNYEAQ. Trimming took 2 bases from V and 6 from J, leaving 16 bases between them. CDR3 nucleotides: TGTGCCAGCAGCTTATTGCGGGGGAACGTGGATGGCTACACCTTC. As protein: CASSLLRGNVDGYTF.

The chain links TRBV19 to TRBJ2-1, with TRBD1 matching over 8 bases. J gave up 9 bases and V 4 bases, and 11 bases lay outside the gene matches. Germline V CDR1 and CDR2: LNHDA, SQIVND (reference sequence). CDR3 length equals 15 residues. The CDR3 DNA sequence: TGTGCCAGTAGTAGGTACCAGGGGGCTTTTGGTGAGCAGTTCTTC. It is translated as CASSRYQGAFGEQFF.

The V and J genes are TRBV5-4 and TRBJ2-7, with TRBD1 matching 8 bases. This CDR3 is 14 amino acids long. J gave up 2 bases and V 4 bases, and 5 bases lay outside the gene matches. Germline assignment: CDR1 SGHNT and CDR2 YYREEE (reference sequence). The CDR3 DNA reads as TGTGCCAGCAGCCTCGACAGGGGCACCTACGAGCAGTACTTC. Translation: CASSLDRGTYEQYF.

About this clone: A junction end diverges from the germline sequence, so it may reflect a read error. The rearrangement joins TRBV7-8 to TRBJ1-1, with D perhaps matching TRBD1 (5 bases). CDR3 length: 13 residues. Germline CDR1 and CDR2: SGHVS and FQNEAQ. In DNA form, the CDR3 reads TGTGCCAGCAGCTTAGTCTTAGGGGCTGACGCTTTCTTT. Residues: CASSLVLGADAFF.

V gene TRBV5-6 combines with J gene TRBJ2-7; TRBD1 might be the D (6 bases). Germline CDR1 reads SGHDT; CDR2 reads YYEEEE. The CDR3 contains 14 residues. Trimming removed 2 bases from V and 0 bases from J, with 9 bases in between. For the CDR3, the DNA is TGTGCCAGCAGCTTACCAGGGGACTCCTACGAGCAGTACTTC. It specifies CASSLPGDSYEQYF.

The rearrangement links TRBV25-1 to TRBJ2-7; TRBD1 agrees at 8 bases. There are 15 residues in the CDR3. Germline CDR1 MGHDK, CDR2 SYGVNS. V lost 4 bases, J lost 5 bases, and 10 bases stayed unmatched. The CDR3 DNA reads TGTGCCAGCAGTGTTCAGGGGGCTTGGCTAGACGAGCAGTACTTC. Translated: CASSVQGAWLDEQYF.

The chain has TRBV5-4 and TRBJ1-1; D unclear. There are 12 residues in the CDR3. CDR1 is SGHNT and CDR2 is YYREEE in the germline V gene (reference sequence). V was trimmed by 2 bases and J by 5 bases, leaving 7 bases between them. CDR3 coding DNA: TGTGCCAGCAGCTTCTCGGGAACTGAAGCTTTCTTT. This sequence encodes CASSFSGTEAFF.

The gene calls are TRBV6-1 and TRBJ2-2, with 12 bases matching TRBD2. Germline trimming cut 4 bases from V and 3 bases from J; bases unmatched to any gene: 3. The length of the CDR3 is 16 residues. Germline V gives CDR1 MNHNS, CDR2 SASEGT. CDR3 bases: TGTGCCAGCAGTGGAACTAGCGGGAGGTACACCGGGGAGCTGTTTTTT. Translation gives CASSGTSGRYTGELFF.

This clone showed up just a few times. The gene calls are TRBV28 and TRBJ2-7; TRBD1 is a possible D gene (6 bases). Per germline, CDR1 MDHEN and CDR2 SYDVKM. V was cut by 6 bases and J by 4 bases, with 22 bases left in between. The CDR3 extends over 16 amino acids. CDR3 in DNA: TGTGCCAGCAGCACCCCAGGGGCCCCTTCTACATACGAGCAGTACTTC. Encoded protein: CASSTPGAPSTYEQYF.

In this sample, this clone turned up once. The CDR3 here is CASSLGHTPEAFF. Written as DNA, the CDR3 is TGTGCCAGCAGCTTAGGACACACGCCTGAAGCTTTCTTT. The chain carries TRBV7-2 and TRBJ1-1; D not certain. V lost 1 base to trimming and J lost 6 bases, with 9 bases between them. The CDR3 sequence is 13 residues long. Germline V lookup: CDR1 SGHTA, CDR2 FQGNSA.

This chain joins TRBV10-3 and TRBJ2-2; TRBD2 matches 16 bases. V lost 7 bases and J lost 6; bases outside the gene matches: 2. CDR1 is ENHRY, CDR2 SYGVKD, per germline. The CDR3 has 15 residues. Here the CDR3 DNA reads TGTGCCATCACGGGACTAGCGGGAGGGGCCGGGGAGCTGTTTTTT. This gives the protein CAITGLAGGAGELFF.

V gene TRBV20-1 combines with J gene TRBJ2-7, with D maybe TRBD1 (6 bases). This CDR3 region has 11 residues. Looked up from germline, CDR1 is DFQATT and CDR2 is SNEGSKA (reference sequence). The V and J ends lost 0 bases and 11 bases respectively, with 11 bases between them. Here the CDR3 DNA reads TGCAGTGCTAGAGATCGGGACACGAAGTACTTC. Residues: CSARDRDTKYF.

This clone was picked up a small number of times. The V and J genes are TRBV9 and TRBJ2-7; D possibly corresponds to TRBD1 (6 bases). Germline CDR1 and CDR2: SGDLS and YYNGEE. V was trimmed by 0 bases and J by 9 bases, leaving 13 bases between them. The CDR3 contains 13 residues. CDR3 bases: TGTGCCAGCAGCGTAGCCCTGGGGGCAGTGCAGTACTTC. This sequence encodes CASSVALGAVQYF.

J is TRBJ2-5 and V is TRBV21-1; the table calls TRBD1, which could not be checked here. TRBV21-1 is listed as a pseudogene. CDR3 size: 17 residues. CDR3 bases: TGTGCCAGCAGCCTTTCCACTCGGGACAGGGGGTTGGAGACCCAGTACTTC. This translates into CASSLSTRDRGLETQYF.

J is TRBJ2-7 and V is TRBV27; a possible D gene is TRBD2 (5 bases). The V gene's germline CDR1 is MNHEY and CDR2 SMNVEV (reference sequence). The CDR3 contains 14 residues. Trimming took off 3 bases at V and 2 bases at J, with 11 bases between the two ends. CDR3 sequence (DNA): TGTGCCAGCAGTTTCGCCGGGGTCACCTACGAGCAGTACTTC. Amino acid sequence: CASSFAGVTYEQYF.

The chain uses TRBV7-8 and TRBJ2-7; TRBD2 is a possible D gene (5 bases). The CDR3 covers 15 residues. V shed 5 bases and J shed 3 bases, with 17 bases lying between them. Germline V gene lookup returns CDR1 SGHVS and CDR2 FQNEAQ. This chain's CDR3 is CASSPTMGLVYEQYF. DNA of the CDR3: TGTGCCAGCAGCCCGACTATGGGTTTGGTCTACGAGCAGTACTTC.

The chain combines TRBV9 with TRBJ2-5; tentatively, D is TRBD2 (5 bases). V was pared by 1 base and J by 2 bases, with 6 bases between. In germline, CDR1 is SGDLS, CDR2 YYNGEE. This CDR3 has 13 residues. The CDR3 nucleotides are TGTGCCAGCAGCGTAAGCGGACAAGAGACCCAGTACTTC. This translates into CASSVSGQETQYF. Full variable domain (rest looked up from reference TRBV9 and TRBJ2-5): DSGVTQTPKHLITATGQRVTLRCSPRSGDLSVYWYQQSLDQGLQFLIQYYNGEERAKGNILERFSAQQFPDLHSELNLSSLELGDSALYFCASSVSGQETQYFGPGTRLLVL.

The gene calls are TRBV5-1 and TRBJ2-5; TRBD2 agrees at 16 bases. The CDR3 covers 17 residues. CDR1 and CDR2 (germline): SGHRS, YFSETQ. With 4 bases clipped from V and 4 bases from J, the junction kept 7 bases outside the gene matches. CDR3 DNA sequence: TGCGCCAGCAGCCAGGCGGGACTAGCGGGAGGGGGAGAGACCCAGTACTTC. It specifies CASSQAGLAGGGETQYF.

The chain carries TRBV6-5 and TRBJ2-7; D possibly corresponds to TRBD1 (6 bases). CDR1 is MNHEY and CDR2 is SVGAGI in the germline V gene. V lost 3 bases, J lost 6 bases, and 15 bases lay in between. This CDR3 is built from 14 residues. The DNA for the CDR3 is TGTGCCAGCAGTTATATACAGGGTACCCTCGAGCAGTACTTC. It encodes CASSYIQGTLEQYF.

The rearrangement links TRBV18 to TRBJ2-3; D is ambiguous. The V and J ends lost 1 base and 2 bases respectively, with 7 bases between them. Per the germline V gene, CDR1 is KGHSH and CDR2 is LQKENI. There are 14 residues in the CDR3. The CDR3 sequence is CASSPLVNTDTQYF. For the CDR3, the DNA is TGTGCCAGCTCACCACTAGTAAACACAGATACGCAGTATTTT. Together with reference TRBV18 and TRBJ2-3, the CDR3 gives the full variable domain: NAGVMQNPRHLVRRRGQEARLRCSPMKGHSHVYWYRQLPEEGLKFMVYLQKENIIDESGMPKERFSAEFPKEGPSILRIQQVVRGDSAAYFCASSPLVNTDTQYFGPGTRLTVL.

The chain combines TRBV9 with TRBJ1-3, with TRBD1 identical over 8 bases. Germline CDR1 SGDLS, CDR2 YYNGEE. The CDR3 length is 17 residues. V gave up 0 bases and J gave up 1 base; unmatched junction bases: 6. CDR3 nucleotide sequence: TGTGCCAGCAGCGTAGAGGCAGGGGGCGCGTCTGGAAACACCATATATTTT. The encoded protein is CASSVEAGGASGNTIYF.

Only a few counts were recorded for this clone. The gene calls are TRBV19 and TRBJ2-7; 7 positions agree with TRBD1. The germline V gene has CDR1 LNHDA and CDR2 SQIVND (reference sequence). Germline trimming cut 10 bases from V and 5 bases from J; bases unmatched to any gene: 11. CDR3 size: 13 residues. The CDR3 DNA reads TGTGCCACCCGAGAGACAGGGTTCCACGAGCAGTACTTC. Amino acids: CATRETGFHEQYF.

This clone was detected once. The V call is TRBV5-1, the J call TRBJ1-4, with a tentative D call TRBD1 (6 bases). The CDR3 has 15 amino acids. V lost 0 bases and J 5 bases, leaving 11 bases between the germline ends. Germline assignment: CDR1 SGHRS and CDR2 YFSETQ. For the CDR3, the DNA is TGCGCCAGCAGCTTGGCCAAAACAGGGAATGAAAAACTGTTTTTT. Translated: CASSLAKTGNEKLFF. Together with reference TRBV5-1 and TRBJ1-4, the CDR3 gives the full variable domain: KAGVTQTPRYLIKTRGQQVTLSCSPISGHRSVSWYQQTPGQGLQFLFEYFSETQRNKGNFPGRFSGRQFSNSRSEMNVSTLELGDSALYLCASSLAKTGNEKLFFGSGTQLSVL.

The genes are TRBV2 and TRBJ2-7; TRBD2 aligns across 13 bases. Trimming at V came to 6 bases and at J to 2 bases, leaving 4 bases not matched to a gene. This CDR3 has 15 residues. Per germline, CDR1 SNHLY and CDR2 FYNNEI. CDR3 amino acids: CASRTSGGPTYEQYF. The CDR3 coding sequence is TGTGCCAGCAGGACTAGCGGGGGGCCGACCTACGAGCAGTACTTC.